The clone carrying this T cell receptor (beta chain) is judged large. Its cognate antigen is unknown. This specimen belongs to a study of circulating CD8 cells and anti-PD-1 response in melanoma. TCR libraries were prepared from around 15 ng of total RNA with the QIAseq Immune Repertoire TCR panel. From the reads, TCRdb called clonotypes with MiXCR, one entry per CDR3 protein. This table holds about 890 distinct CDR3 sequences, almost 8% found once. Overall study results and limits: Subset repertoires were largely private at M1, with under 7% shared.

Live CD3+CD8+TCRalphabeta+ cells were sorted into four subsets by PD-1 and/or TIGIT. The CDR3 covers 14 residues. The germline gives CDR1 MNHEY, CDR2 SVGAGI. V shed 5 bases and J shed 0 bases, with 9 bases lying between them. V usage is TRBV6-5 and J usage is TRBJ2-3; a weak D match, TRBD2 (6 bases). This TCR came from a human donor with melanoma. The sample was CD8+ T cells from PBMCs, taken at baseline or after one month of anti-PD-1 therapy (not recorded which). The CDR3 loop is CASSPGTSTDTQYF. CDR3 in DNA: TGTGCCAGCAGTCCAGGGACTAGCACAGATACGCAGTATTTT.